This T cell receptor (beta chain) emerged from a study of T-cell reconstitution after alpha-beta-depleted transplantation in children. Preparing the TCRbeta library involved the use of unique molecular identifiers. Each CDR3 protein gets one entry after TCRdb re-called the PCR reads with MiXCR. The sample includes some 500,000 distinct CDR3 sequences, around a third of them seen just once. Germline CDR1 is KGHSH and CDR2 is LQKENI. CDR3 length: 14 residues. V lost 2 bases, J lost 2 bases, and 10 bases lay in between. This sample comprised PBMCs from the stem cell graft donor, obtained from the stem cell graft. The genes are TRBV18 and TRBJ2-7, with D possibly being TRBD2 (7 bases). This clonotype was sampled from a human donor who donated a stem cell graft to a child with aplastic anemia. The CDR3 nucleotides read TGTGCCAGCTCACCAGGCGGGGGCACCTACGAGCAGTACGTC. Encoded protein: CASSPGGGTYEQYV.